The rows below give T cell receptor beta chains drawn from one sample of a study of patients and donors after allogeneic stem cell transplantation. MiXCR was run by TCRdb on the RT-PCR reads, yielding one entry per CDR3 protein. Among 150,000 to 200,000 distinct CDR3 sequences listed, 30% were seen once. Material for sequencing was blood, either unsorted or a sorted T cell fraction (not recorded which). These receptor sequences come from a human donor who was either an allogeneic HSCT recipient or a stem cell or donor lymphocyte infusion donor (not recorded which). It is not recorded whose cells these are; they may come from a transplant donor. The CDR3 runs from the conserved cysteine through the conserved F or W. The order of the fields is V gene, D gene, clone size, J gene, CDR3 protein, CDR3 DNA. D genes are given only for firm matches. Part of the rows lack a size; the others show once, few, many or a class for expanded clones.

TRBV12-3/TRBV12-4	TRBD2	NA	TRBJ2-7	CASSSGTRAYEQYF	TGTGCCAGCAGTTCCGGGACTAGAGCCTACGAGCAGTACTTC
TRBV12-5	NA	NA	TRBJ2-3	CASGLPPTQPWDTQYF	TGTGCTAGTGGTTTGCCACCGACACAGCCCTGGGATACGCAGTATTTT
TRBV5-1	NA	NA	TRBJ1-2	CASSLVTEPSTYGYTF	TGCGCCAGCAGCCTAGTGACAGAGCCGTCGACCTATGGCTACACCTTC
TRBV6-2/TRBV6-3	NA	NA	TRBJ2-1	CASSYNGNYNEQFF	TGTGCCAGCAGTTACAACGGGAACTACAATGAGCAGTTCTTC
TRBV6-5	NA	few	TRBJ1-2	CASSYSGTRFNYGYTF	TGTGCCAGCAGTTACTCGGGGACGCGGTTTAACTATGGCTACACCTTC
TRBV10-3	NA	NA	TRBJ2-7	CAISELPRDTYEQYF	TGTGCCATCAGTGAGCTCCCACGGGACACCTACGAGCAGTACTTC
TRBV20-1	NA	NA	TRBJ2-1	CSARDPGGPIEQFF	TGCAGTGCTAGAGATCCTGGGGGGCCCATTGAGCAGTTCTTC
TRBV5-1	NA	NA	TRBJ2-7	CASSLAGTPSYEQYF	TGCGCCAGCAGCTTGGCCGGGACTCCTTCCTACGAGCAGTACTTC
TRBV12-3/TRBV12-4	NA	NA	TRBJ1-5	CASSGEGQQPQHF	TGTGCCAGCAGTGGGGAAGGGCAACAGCCCCAGCATTTT
TRBV15	NA	few	TRBJ1-6	CATSRVSKSPLHF	TGTGCCACCAGCAGAGTTTCGAAGTCACCCCTCCACTTT
TRBV29-1	NA	few	TRBJ1-3	CSVVGSGAGNTIYF	TGCAGCGTTGTGGGGTCGGGGGCTGGAAACACCATATATTTT
TRBV20-1	NA	NA	TRBJ2-2	CSARRRDRNTGELFF	TGCAGTGCTAGAAGGCGGGACAGGAACACCGGGGAGCTGTTTTTT
TRBV19	NA	few	TRBJ1-2	CASSRQSYGYTF	TGTGCCAGTAGTAGACAGTCCTATGGCTACACCTTC
TRBV6-5	NA	many	TRBJ1-5	CASSYSQGYQPQHF	TGTGCCAGCAGTTACTCTCAAGGATATCAGCCCCAGCATTTT
TRBV3-1	NA	NA	TRBJ2-5	CASSLLPAGLQETQYF	TGTGCCAGCAGCCTTCTTCCGGCGGGGTTACAAGAGACCCAGTACTTC
TRBV6-1	TRBD1	NA	TRBJ2-7	CASTPRQGPYEQYF	TGTGCCAGCACTCCGAGACAGGGGCCCTACGAGCAGTACTTC
TRBV5-1	NA	NA	TRBJ1-1	CASSPVGVNTEAFF	TGCGCCAGCAGTCCGGTAGGGGTGAACACTGAAGCTTTCTTT
TRBV12-3/TRBV12-4	NA	NA	TRBJ2-1	CASIFMGGANNEQFF	TGTGCCAGCATTTTCATGGGCGGTGCTAACAATGAGCAGTTCTTC
TRBV20-1	NA	NA	TRBJ1-6	CSAPLRASGSYNSPLHF	TGCAGTGCCCCCCTGAGGGCCTCGGGCTCCTATAATTCACCCCTCCACTTT
TRBV10-3	NA	NA	TRBJ1-2	CAISESAGARANYGYTF	TGTGCCATCAGTGAGTCGGCAGGGGCCCGTGCTAACTATGGCTACACCTTC
TRBV7-9	NA	NA	TRBJ1-2	CASSDPGSGDSNYGYTF	TGTGCCAGCAGCGACCCGGGGTCAGGGGACTCTAACTATGGCTACACCTTC
TRBV2	NA	NA	TRBJ2-7	CAPHPRGGYEQYF	TGTGCCCCCCACCCCAGGGGGGGGTACGAGCAGTACTTC
TRBV6-6	NA	NA	TRBJ1-2	CASSYSSLGNYGYTF	TGTGCCAGCAGTTACTCGAGTCTGGGCAACTATGGCTACACCTTC
TRBV6-5	NA	few	TRBJ2-1	CASSSTGHGDEQFF	TGTGCCAGCAGTTCGACAGGCCATGGAGATGAGCAGTTCTTC
TRBV24-1	NA	NA	TRBJ2-1	CATSEGGNNEQFF	TGTGCCACCAGTGAGGGCGGGAACAATGAGCAGTTCTTC
TRBV28	TRBD1	NA	TRBJ1-1	CASTSGGAPMNTEAFF	TGTGCCAGCACCTCAGGGGGGGCGCCCATGAACACTGAAGCTTTCTTT
TRBV7-9	NA	few	TRBJ2-1	CASSERQFF	TGTGCCAGCAGCGAAAGACAGTTCTTC
TRBV15	TRBD2	NA	TRBJ2-7	CATSRGNSGSYEQYF	TGTGCCACCAGCAGAGGGAATAGCGGGAGCTACGAGCAGTACTTC
TRBV7-2	TRBD2	NA	TRBJ2-2	CASGLAGAVGELFF	TGTGCCAGTGGACTAGCGGGAGCTGTCGGGGAGCTGTTTTTT
TRBV10-3	NA	NA	TRBJ2-1	CAISDPNVYEQFF	TGTGCCATCAGTGACCCAAATGTCTATGAGCAGTTCTTC
TRBV10-1	NA	once	TRBJ2-7	CASSDPGPSGQYF	TGCGCCAGCAGTGACCCCGGTCCCTCGGGGCAGTACTTC
TRBV3-1	NA	NA	TRBJ2-1	CASSQVRDRLPGNEQFF	TGTGCCAGCAGCCAAGTTCGCGACAGGCTACCCGGGAATGAGCAGTTCTTC
TRBV28	TRBD2	NA	TRBJ2-1	CASRQLAGERHEQFF	TGTGCCAGCAGACAACTAGCGGGAGAACGCCATGAGCAGTTCTTC
TRBV28	TRBD2	NA	TRBJ2-7	CASSSPGLAGAIHEQYF	TGTGCCAGCAGTTCACCGGGACTAGCGGGAGCTATCCACGAGCAGTACTTC
TRBV28	NA	few	TRBJ1-2	CASRGEYRVYSGYTF	TGTGCCAGCAGGGGCGAGTACAGGGTATATTCTGGCTACACCTTC
TRBV6-5	NA	NA	TRBJ2-3	CASTNLGRDNTQYF	TGTGCCAGCACAAACCTCGGCCGGGATAATACGCAGTATTTT
TRBV6-2/TRBV6-3	TRBD1	NA	TRBJ1-5	CASITGTGPFNQPQHF	TGTGCCAGCATCACGGGGACAGGTCCCTTCAATCAGCCCCAGCATTTT
TRBV29-1	TRBD1	few	TRBJ1-3	CSVDRTGAGNTIYF	TGCAGCGTTGATCGGACAGGGGCTGGAAACACCATATATTTT
TRBV3-1	NA	NA	TRBJ2-7	CASSSWAYEQYF	TGTGCCAGCAGCTCCTGGGCTTACGAGCAGTACTTC
TRBV6-5	NA	few	TRBJ2-6	CASSYEGGRVTGANVLTF	TGTGCCAGCAGTTACGAGGGGGGAAGGGTAACTGGGGCCAACGTCCTGACTTTC
TRBV7-9	NA	NA	TRBJ1-2	CASSNPLDYGYTF	TGTGCCAGCAGCAACCCCCTCGACTATGGCTACACCTTC
TRBV7-9	NA	NA	TRBJ1-4	CASSPTSSGDEKLFF	TGTGCCAGCAGCCCCACAAGTTCGGGGGATGAAAAACTGTTTTTT
TRBV24-1	NA	many	TRBJ1-6	CATSGGGLRNSPLHF	TGTGCCACCAGTGGGGGCGGGCTGCGGAATTCACCCCTCCACTTT
TRBV5-1	TRBD2	NA	TRBJ2-1	CASSLVAGTYNEQFF	TGCGCCAGCAGCTTGGTAGCGGGCACCTACAATGAGCAGTTCTTC
TRBV12-5	TRBD2	NA	TRBJ2-1	CASGGLAEDIEQFF	TGTGCTAGTGGGGGACTAGCGGAAGACATTGAGCAGTTCTTC
TRBV6-5	NA	few	TRBJ2-7	CASSWNRFGDEQYF	TGTGCCAGCAGTTGGAACAGATTTGGCGACGAGCAGTACTTC
TRBV5-6	TRBD1	NA	TRBJ2-6	CASSIQGGQGSSGANVLTF	TGTGCCAGCAGTATCCAGGGAGGACAGGGCAGCTCTGGGGCCAACGTCCTGACTTTC
TRBV6-5	NA	few	TRBJ1-6	CASSQPSGGNSPLHF	TGTGCCAGCAGCCAGCCCTCGGGGGGTAATTCACCCCTCCACTTT
TRBV18	TRBD1	NA	TRBJ1-2	CASSPDREGYGYTF	TGTGCCAGCTCACCGGACAGGGAGGGCTATGGCTACACCTTC
TRBV20-1	TRBD2	few	TRBJ2-3	CSARLRELADTQYF	TGCAGTGCTAGACTGCGGGAGTTGGCAGATACGCAGTATTTT
TRBV7-8	NA	NA	TRBJ2-5	CASSLGHGQTQYF	TGTGCCAGCAGCTTGGGACACGGGCAGACCCAGTACTTC
TRBV4-2	NA	few	TRBJ2-7	CASSQSKGLPYEQYF	TGTGCCAGCAGCCAAAGCAAGGGACTTCCCTACGAGCAGTACTTC
TRBV20-1	TRBD1	NA	TRBJ1-1	CSARSRGRQNTEAFF	TGCAGTGCTAGAAGCAGGGGGCGGCAGAACACTGAAGCTTTCTTT
TRBV15	NA	NA	TRBJ2-7	CATSRVWTGDEQYF	TGTGCCACCAGCAGAGTTTGGACGGGGGACGAGCAGTACTTC
TRBV7-3	NA	NA	TRBJ2-5	CASSLNPGTDQETQYF	TGTGCCAGCAGCCTAAACCCCGGGACGGATCAAGAGACCCAGTACTTC
TRBV25-1	TRBD2	NA	TRBJ2-2	CASSERGENTGELFF	TGTGCCAGCAGTGAACGGGGGGAGAACACCGGGGAGCTGTTTTTT
TRBV11-2	TRBD1	NA	TRBJ1-5	CASKNPGQGNRPQHF	TGTGCCAGCAAAAATCCGGGACAGGGGAATCGGCCCCAGCATTTT
TRBV6-2/TRBV6-3	TRBD2	NA	TRBJ2-5	CASSSRTSGGETQYF	TGTGCCAGCAGTTCCCGGACTAGCGGTGGGGAGACCCAGTACTTC